These 20 T cell receptor beta chains were sequenced from one sample in a study of blood T cell repertoires in COVID-19. The repertoire was sequenced with immunoSEQ multiplex PCR; TCRdb's copy has only in-frame clones and lacks some. The table shows tens of thousands of clones, with 85% occurring only once. The sequenced sample was peripheral blood. The receptors derive from a man aged 45-65 years with acute or convalescent COVID-19.

V and J are TRBV4-3 and TRBJ2-5, with D possibly matching TRBD1 (5 bases). V dropped 1 base and J dropped 1 base, with 13 bases sitting between them. The CDR3 consists of 16 residues. Germline assignment: CDR1 LGHNA and CDR2 YSLEER. The CDR3 protein is CASSQGSGQFQETQYF. The CDR3 DNA reads TGCGCCAGCAGCCAAGGGTCCGGACAATTCCAAGAGACCCAGTACTTC.

This chain connects TRBV7-3 to TRBJ2-3, with 7 bases lining up with TRBD1. The CDR3 loop spans 16 amino acids. The trim removed 5 bases at V and 3 bases at J, leaving 11 bases unmatched. The germline CDR1 and CDR2 sequences are SGHTA and FQGTGA. The CDR3 DNA reads TGTGCCAGCAGCGCTACCGGGACAGCGCTTACAGATACGCAGTATTTT. As protein: CASSATGTALTDTQYF.

CDR3 DNA: TGTGCCTATAGTAGGGGGCTATCCAACACTGAAGCTTTCTTT. Translating gives CAYSRGLSNTEAFF. The chain is built from TRBV19 and TRBJ1-1, with 7 bases aligning to TRBD1. This CDR3 has 14 amino acids. CDR1 LNHDA and CDR2 SQIVND come from the germline V gene (reference sequence). The V segment lost 11 bases and the J segment 2 bases; nucleotides outside the gene matches: 11.

This clone occurred a few times. The CDR3 region is CASSDGGSNSPLHF. In DNA, the CDR3 is TGTGCCAGCAGTGATGGCGGCTCTAATTCACCCCTCCACTTT. The rearrangement uses TRBV25-1 and TRBJ1-6; no clear D. The CDR3 is 14 amino acids. Germline-derived CDR1 and CDR2 are MGHDK and SYGVNS. Trimming pared 3 bases from V and 6 bases from J, leaving 9 bases between.

V is TRBV7-9 and J is TRBJ2-6, with 7 bases that match TRBD1. CDR3 length: 18 residues. The germline V gene encodes CDR1 SEHNR and CDR2 FQNEAQ (reference sequence). V lost 4 bases to trimming and J lost 0 bases; unmatched junction nucleotides: 9. This chain's CDR3 is CASSSVTGVSSGANVLTF. CDR3 coding DNA: TGTGCCAGCAGCTCTGTTACAGGGGTAAGCTCTGGGGCCAACGTCCTGACTTTC.

This chain connects TRBV5-4 to TRBJ1-6, with a possible D match to TRBD1 (6 bases). Per the germline V gene, CDR1 is SGHNT and CDR2 is YYREEE (reference sequence). V dropped 4 bases and J dropped 6 bases, with 17 bases sitting between them. This CDR3 comprises 16 residues. The CDR3: CASSDAGGRINSPLHF. The CDR3 DNA sequence: TGTGCCAGCAGCGACGCCGGGGGGCGGATTAATTCACCCCTCCACTTT.

The chain recombines TRBV7-2 with TRBJ2-3, with 12 positions matching TRBD1. CDR1 and CDR2 from the germline V gene are SGHTA and FQGNSA. The CDR3 length is 15 residues. V was pared by 4 bases and J by 5 bases, with 4 bases of the junction left unmatched. This chain's CDR3 is CASSSGTGGRDTQYF. DNA for the CDR3: TGTGCCAGCAGCTCAGGGACAGGGGGCAGAGATACGCAGTATTTT.

This rearrangement joins TRBV5-3 to TRBJ2-4; D unresolved. TRBV5-3 has ORF status, its function being uncertain. CDR3 size: 16 residues. Trimming cost V 4 bases and J 0 bases, with 14 bases left between them. The CDR3 DNA reads TGTGCCAGAAGCCCCGGCGGTCTAATAGCCAAAAACATTCAGTACTTC. This gives the protein CARSPGGLIAKNIQYF.

The chain combines TRBV3-1 (or the pseudogene TRBV3-2) with TRBJ1-4, with no clear D. The CDR3 contains 15 residues. Germline-derived CDR1 and CDR2 are LGHDT and YNNKEL (reference sequence). With 1 base removed from V and 5 bases from J, the gap between germline ends came to 11 bases. In DNA form, the CDR3 reads TGTGCCAGCAGCCAAGCCCGGCCCGGGAATGAAAAACTGTTTTTT. Residues: CASSQARPGNEKLFF.

The rearrangement links TRBV6-5 to TRBJ1-5; 11 positions agree with TRBD1. CDR3 size: 15 residues. V gave up 6 bases and J gave up 8 bases; unmatched junction bases: 9. Per the germline V gene, CDR1 is MNHEY and CDR2 is SVGAGI. The CDR3 spells CASSGTGGSMEPQHF. The CDR3 nucleotides are TGTGCCAGCAGCGGGACAGGGGGGTCCATGGAGCCCCAGCATTTT.

This sequence joins TRBV5-1 and TRBJ2-6; D not certain. Germline V CDR1 and CDR2: SGHRS, YFSETQ. With 0 bases removed from V and 2 bases from J, the gap between germline ends came to 6 bases. The length of the CDR3 is 15 residues. The CDR3 spells CASSLGDTGANVLTF. CDR3 DNA: TGCGCCAGCAGCTTGGGAGATACTGGGGCCAACGTCCTGACTTTC.

This chain uses TRBV5-1 with TRBJ2-1; D is ambiguous. CDR1 is SGHRS and CDR2 is YFSETQ in the germline V gene. The germline V and J ends were trimmed by 1 base and 8 bases, with 16 bases remaining between them. The CDR3 extends over 15 amino acids. The chain's CDR3 is CASSLPGFDGDEQFF. CDR3 nucleotides: TGCGCCAGCAGCTTGCCCGGGTTCGACGGCGATGAGCAGTTCTTC.

The sample holds one count of this clone. The chain couples TRBV11-2 to TRBJ2-1, with D hard to call. The germline CDR1 and CDR2 sequences are SGHAT and FQNNGV. The CDR3 has 13 amino acids. Trimming cost V 9 bases and J 3 bases, with 12 bases left between them. Here the CDR3 DNA reads TGTGCCAGTCAGGTGGGCAGCTACAATGAGCAGTTCTTC. Its protein product is CASQVGSYNEQFF.

The rearrangement uses TRBV19 and TRBJ1-1, with TRBD1 as a possible D gene (5 bases). This CDR3 has 14 residues. V lost 1 base and J 7 bases, leaving 13 bases between the germline ends. Germline V gene sequence: CDR1 LNHDA, CDR2 SQIVND (reference sequence). The CDR3 region is CASSIAPGAGEAFF. CDR3 bases: TGTGCCAGTAGTATAGCCCCTGGGGCCGGTGAAGCTTTCTTT.

The genes are TRBV18 and TRBJ2-3; a weak D match, TRBD1 (5 bases). V was cut by 0 bases and J by 2 bases, with 12 bases left in between. CDR1 is KGHSH, CDR2 LQKENI, per germline. The CDR3 is 16 residues long. The CDR3 coding sequence is TGTGCCAGCTCACCACCGGGGCTACGAATCACAGATACGCAGTATTTT. Encoded protein: CASSPPGLRITDTQYF.

This clone appeared once. The CDR3 sequence is CASSLRDRASYEQYF. CDR3 nucleotides: TGTGCCAGCAGCTTAAGGGACAGGGCCTCCTACGAGCAGTACTTC. The chain couples TRBV11-2 to TRBJ2-7, with TRBD1 identical over 9 bases. Germline CDR1 is SGHAT and CDR2 is FQNNGV. J lost 0 bases, V lost 2 bases, and 2 bases had no gene match. The CDR3 is made up of 15 amino acids.

The CDR3 sequence: CASSLEGTDYGYTF. The CDR3 DNA is TGTGCCAGCAGCTTGGAGGGGACAGATTATGGCTACACCTTC. The chain uses TRBV5-5 and TRBJ1-2, with TRBD1 matching 7 bases. The length of the CDR3 is 14 residues. Unmatched junction bases numbered 4, after V lost 0 bases and J lost 5 bases. Germline V lookup: CDR1 SGHKS, CDR2 YYEKEE (reference sequence).

The chain has TRBV5-8 and TRBJ1-4, with 8 bases identical to TRBD1. The CDR3 is 14 residues long. CDR1 is SGHTS, CDR2 YDEGEE, per germline. V lost 0 bases to trimming and J lost 5 bases; unmatched junction nucleotides: 0. CDR3 coding DNA: TGTGCCAGCAGCTTGGGACAGGGGAATGAAAAACTGTTTTTT. It translates to CASSLGQGNEKLFF. Drawing the rest from reference TRBV5-8 and TRBJ1-4, the complete variable domain is EAGVTQSPTHLIKTRGQQATLRCSPISGHTSVYWYQQALGLGLQFLLWYDEGEERNRGNFPPRFSGRQFPNYSSELNVNALELEDSALYLCASSLGQGNEKLFFGSGTQLSVL.

The chain has TRBV4-3 and TRBJ2-7; 15 nucleotides align to TRBD2. This CDR3 comprises 18 residues. Germline lookup yields CDR1 LGHNA and CDR2 YSLEER. Unmatched junction bases numbered 8, after V lost 0 bases and J lost 5 bases. The CDR3 protein is CASSQDVGLAGGPDEQYF. The CDR3 nucleotides are TGCGCCAGCAGCCAAGATGTCGGACTAGCGGGAGGGCCCGACGAGCAGTACTTC.

The count of this clone is one. The chain combines TRBV18 with TRBJ2-2, with D unresolved. The CDR3 contains 14 residues. V shed 4 bases and J shed 3 bases, with 9 bases lying between them. Per germline, CDR1 KGHSH and CDR2 LQKENI. As DNA, the CDR3 is TGTGCCAGCTCACAGAAGCCGGACACCGGGGAGCTGTTTTTT. It specifies CASSQKPDTGELFF.